A single sample is the source of the 21 T cell receptor beta chains below, sequenced in a study of T cell responses to AZD1222 COVID-19 vaccine. Only in-frame clones appear in the TCRdb table, and some are missing; sequencing was by immunoSEQ multiplex PCR. This table holds about 99,000 clones, 89% found once. The material was peripheral blood, obtained on day 0 of AZD1222 vaccination. Receptors originate from an adult in good health.

V usage is TRBV7-8 and J usage is TRBJ1-1, with TRBD1 as a possible D gene (6 bases). The CDR3 loop spans 14 amino acids. V lost 5 bases, J lost 5 bases, and 15 bases lay in between. Germline CDR1 is SGHVS and CDR2 is FQNEAQ. Here the CDR3 reads CASSVGGVGTEAFF. The CDR3 DNA reads as TGTGCCAGCAGCGTCGGGGGCGTGGGGACTGAAGCTTTCTTT.

In DNA, the CDR3 is TGTGCCAGCAGCCAGTCTCCCAATCAGCCCCAGCATTTT. It codes for CASSQSPNQPQHF. The rearrangement uses TRBV3-1 (or the pseudogene TRBV3-2) and TRBJ1-5; D is unclear. The CDR3 contains 13 residues. The ends were cut back, 3 bases at V and 3 bases at J, with 6 bases in the middle. Germline values: CDR1 LGHDT, CDR2 YNNKEL (reference sequence).

The chain couples TRBV7-9 to TRBJ1-2, with 8 bases aligning to TRBD1. V gave up 3 bases and J gave up 8 bases; unmatched junction bases: 8. The CDR3 consists of 14 residues. In germline, CDR1 is SEHNR, CDR2 FQNEAQ (reference sequence). The CDR3 DNA reads TGTGCCAGCAGCTTTTCCGGGACAGGTGACGGCTACACCTTC. It translates to CASSFSGTGDGYTF.

The CDR3 coding sequence is TGTGCCAGCAACCCCGTCCTAGTGGGGGCCCCCGGGGCAGATACGCAGTATTTT. The encoded protein is CASNPVLVGAPGADTQYF. The chain joins TRBV11-2 to TRBJ2-3; possible D gene TRBD1, 6 bases. Trimming took off 7 bases at V and 4 bases at J, with 27 bases between the two ends. The CDR3 sequence is 18 residues long. CDR1 SGHAT and CDR2 FQNNGV come from the germline V gene.

This clone was observed once. The chain has TRBV13 and TRBJ1-1; D uncertain. Germline lookup yields CDR1 PRHDT and CDR2 FYEKMQ (reference sequence). Between the trimmed V and J ends, which lost 9 bases and 3 bases, there was a span of 11 bases. This CDR3 spans 12 amino acids. CDR3 in DNA: TGTGCCAGTAGGTGGTCGGACACTGAAGCTTTCTTT. Translation gives CASRWSDTEAFF. Combining the CDR3 with reference TRBV13 and TRBJ1-1 gives the whole variable domain AAGVIQSPRHLIKEKRETATLKCYPIPRHDTVYWYQQGPGQDPQFLISFYEKMQSDKGSIPDRFSAQQFSDYHSELNMSSLELGDSALYFCASRWSDTEAFFGQGTRLTVV.

The gene calls are TRBV15 and TRBJ1-5; 7 nucleotides match TRBD1. Germline CDR1 reads LNHNV; CDR2 reads YYDKDF (reference sequence). The CDR3 is made up of 16 amino acids. Trimming cost V 5 bases and J 3 bases; bases outside gene matches: 10. CDR3 loop: CATSLYRGRYNQPQHF. The CDR3 DNA is TGTGCCACCAGCCTTTACAGGGGAAGGTACAATCAGCCCCAGCATTTT.

The chain has TRBV7-9 and TRBJ1-2; D remains ambiguous. There are 14 residues in the CDR3. The V gene lost 0 bases and the J gene lost 4 bases, with 9 bases spanning the gap. The germline gives CDR1 SEHNR, CDR2 FQNEAQ (reference sequence). Here the CDR3 DNA reads TGTGCCAGCAGCTTAGCAGAGCGGGGCTATGGCTACACCTTC. It is translated as CASSLAERGYGYTF.

The chain links TRBV6-6 to TRBJ1-1, with 8 bases that match TRBD1. Germline V gene sequence: CDR1 MNHNY, CDR2 SVGAGI (reference sequence). This CDR3 is built from 14 residues. With 4 bases clipped from V and 5 bases from J, the junction kept 6 bases outside the gene matches. The CDR3 reads CASSSWTGWTEAFF. CDR3 DNA sequence: TGTGCCAGCAGTTCCTGGACAGGGTGGACTGAAGCTTTCTTT.

The rearrangement joins TRBV11-3 to TRBJ2-2; D is undetermined. Germline V gene data show CDR1 as SGHNT and CDR2 as YENEEA. The V end was cut by 3 bases, the J end by 0 bases, with 5 bases between. The CDR3 covers 14 residues. The CDR3 DNA sequence: TGTGCCAGCAGCTTTACTACGAACACCGGGGAGCTGTTTTTT. Translated, it gives CASSFTTNTGELFF. The whole variable domain, filled in from reference TRBV11-3 and TRBJ2-2, reads EAGVVQSPRYKIIEKKQPVAFWCNPISGHNTLYWYLQNLGQGPELLIRYENEEAVDDSQLPKDRFSAERLKGVDSTLKIQPAELGDSAVYLCASSFTTNTGELFFGEGSRLTVL.

The chain joins TRBV30 to TRBJ2-2; 7 bases are a match to TRBD1. In germline, CDR1 is GTSNPN, CDR2 SVGIG (reference sequence). The CDR3 has 13 residues. With V trimmed by 4 bases and J by 6 bases, 5 bases remained unmatched. The CDR3 reads CAWTRQGPGELFF. Written as DNA, the CDR3 is TGTGCCTGGACCAGACAGGGCCCCGGGGAGCTGTTTTTT. The complete variable domain, with remaining parts taken from reference TRBV30 and TRBJ2-2, reads SQTIHQWPATLVQPVGSPLSLECTVEGTSNPNLYWYRQAAGRGLQLLFYSVGIGQISSEVPQNLSASRPQDRQFILSSKKLLLSDSGFYLCAWTRQGPGELFFGEGSRLTVL.

This chain links TRBV6-4 with TRBJ1-5; no clear D gene. Germline V lookup: CDR1 MRHNA, CDR2 SNTAGT. The germline V and J ends were trimmed by 5 bases and 0 bases, with 11 bases remaining between them. The CDR3 consists of 15 residues. The CDR3 is CASSQVHSSNQPQHF. The CDR3 nucleotides read TGTGCCAGCAGTCAAGTACACAGTAGCAATCAGCCCCAGCATTTT.

The chain recombines TRBV12-5 with TRBJ1-6; 9 bases match TRBD1. V shed 0 bases, J shed 4 bases, and the junction held 10 bases outside the gene matches. The CDR3 loop spans 19 amino acids. Looked up from germline, CDR1 is LGHNT and CDR2 is FRNRAP. CDR3 sequence (DNA): TGTGCTAGTGGTTTGGTACTCGGGGGACAGGGCAGTTATAATTCACCCCTCCACTTT. It yields the protein CASGLVLGGQGSYNSPLHF.

In its sample, this clone was seen a few times. The chain uses TRBV6-5 and TRBJ2-7; D unresolved. The CDR3 runs 15 residues. The V end lost 2 bases, the J end lost 0 bases, and 11 bases lay between the germline ends. CDR1 and CDR2 from the germline V gene are MNHEY and SVGAGI. CDR3 amino acids: CASSYRSFSSYEQYF. In DNA, the CDR3 is TGTGCCAGCAGTTACCGGTCATTCAGCTCCTACGAGCAGTACTTC.

The V call is TRBV2, the J call TRBJ2-5; 9 nucleotides agree with TRBD1. CDR3 length: 14 amino acids. V shed 5 bases, J shed 5 bases, and the junction held 6 bases outside the gene matches. CDR1 is SNHLY, CDR2 FYNNEI, per germline. CDR3 nucleotide sequence: TGTGCCAGCAGTCGACAGGGGGAAGGGGAGACCCAGTACTTC. It is translated as CASSRQGEGETQYF.

Note on this clone: The sample contains more than one DNA sequence encoding this CDR3. This rearrangement joins TRBV5-4 to TRBJ2-2, with D possibly TRBD2 on 7 matching bases. Germline CDR1 and CDR2: SGHNT and YYREEE (reference sequence). V was clipped by 0 bases and J by 3 bases, with 15 bases between them. This CDR3 region has 17 residues. This CDR3 reads CASSLVVGGPYTGELFF. The DNA for the CDR3 is TGTGCCAGCAGCTTGGTAGTGGGGGGGCCATACACCGGGGAGCTGTTTTTT.

The V call is TRBV7-2, the J call TRBJ1-5, with 8 positions matching TRBD1. There are 15 residues in the CDR3. Germline loops: CDR1 SGHTA, CDR2 FQGNSA. V trimming: 4 bases; J trimming: 5 bases; junction bases outside the gene matches: 7. CDR3 residues: CASSYSTGDYQPQHF. CDR3 DNA: TGTGCCAGCAGCTACTCGACAGGGGATTATCAGCCCCAGCATTTT.

In the case of this clone: One junction end does not reproduce the germline sequence, and a read error may be involved. The chain joins TRBV7-7 to TRBJ1-1, with D unresolved. The CDR3 is 17 residues long. CDR1 SSHAT and CDR2 FNYEAQ come from the germline V gene (reference sequence). This CDR3 reads CASSIQRTPLMNTEAFF. CDR3 DNA sequence: TGTGCTAGCAGTATCCAGAGGACGCCCTTAATGAACACTGAAGCTTTCTTT. Drawing the rest from reference TRBV7-7 and TRBJ1-1, the complete variable domain is GAGVSQSPRYKVTKRGQDVTLRCDPISSHATLYWYQQALGQGPEFLTYFNYEAQPDKSGLPSDRFSAERPEGSISTLTIQRTEQRDSAMYRCASSIQRTPLMNTEAFFGQGTRLTVV.

The V gene is TRBV3-1 (or the pseudogene TRBV3-2), the J gene TRBJ1-4; tentatively, D is TRBD1 (5 bases). CDR3 length equals 15 residues. V gave up 1 base and J gave up 5 bases, with 11 bases separating them. Germline CDR1 reads LGHDT; CDR2 reads YNNKEL (reference sequence). This CDR3 is CASSQGGEGNEKLFF. The CDR3 DNA sequence: TGTGCCAGCAGCCAAGGGGGGGAGGGGAATGAAAAACTGTTTTTT.

The chain has TRBV5-1 and TRBJ2-6, with D unclear. Trimming shortened V by 1 base and J by 0 bases, and 5 bases separated the two germline ends. The CDR3 runs 15 residues. CDR1 SGHRS and CDR2 YFSETQ come from the germline V gene. CDR3 sequence reads: CASSLKGSGANVLTF. CDR3 coding DNA: TGCGCCAGCAGCTTGAAGGGCTCTGGGGCCAACGTCCTGACTTTC.

The chain joins TRBV30 to TRBJ2-5, with 12 bases lining up with TRBD2. The CDR3 extends over 12 amino acids. From germline, CDR1 is GTSNPN and CDR2 SVGIG (reference sequence). The CDR3 region has the DNA TGTGCATACGATCCTAGCGGGGGGGCCCAGTACTTC. Residues: CAYDPSGGAQYF.

The genes are TRBV11-1 and TRBJ2-5; D assignment may be TRBD1 or TRBD2 (5 bases each). Germline V CDR1 and CDR2: SGHAT, FQDESV (reference sequence). The CDR3 runs 15 residues. V was clipped by 0 bases and J by 2 bases, with 10 bases between them. CDR3: CASSLAGAAQETQYF. The DNA for the CDR3 is TGTGCCAGCAGCTTAGCCGGGGCGGCACAAGAGACCCAGTACTTC.